The clone carrying this TCR beta chain came up a few times. Its specificity is not known. The sample originates from a study of CD8 T cells in ankylosing spondylitis. Findings and caveats of the study: For ankylosing spondylitis blood, a TCR beta motif of roughly 8 highly homologous variants appeared characteristic. CD8+ by phenotype, disease-linked clones were relatively rare in peripheral blood.

Construction of TCR beta libraries was performed using quantitative 5'-RACE with molecular barcodes. From the 5' RACE reads, TCRdb called clonotypes with MiXCR, one entry per CDR3 protein. The repertoire holds some 700,000 distinct CDR3 sequences, with under 20% as singletons. This CDR3 contains 15 residues. The V and J ends lost 5 bases and 7 bases respectively, with 20 bases between them. Germline values: CDR1 SGHAT, CDR2 FQNNGV. This chain links TRBV11-2 with TRBJ1-1; perhaps TRBD1 as D (5 bases). This clonotype was sampled from a male donor with ankylosing spondylitis. Sequenced material: blood, either unsorted or a sorted T cell fraction (not recorded which). The CDR3 DNA is TGTGCCAGCAGCCTAAACAGGCTCCTCGCCGGTGAAGCTTTCTTT. Encoded protein: CASSLNRLLAGEAFF.